Ten or more counts support the clone carrying this T cell receptor beta chain. Its target is unknown. Per germline, CDR1 MGHDK and CDR2 SYGVNS. There are 14 residues in the CDR3. V was pared by 0 bases and J by 1 base, with 6 bases between. For TCRbeta, the library was prepared with unique molecular identifiers. MiXCR was run by TCRdb on the PCR reads, yielding one entry per CDR3 protein. The sample includes nearly 250,000 distinct CDR3 sequences, 6.5% to 9% of them seen just once. The sample originates from a study of T-cell reconstitution after alpha-beta-depleted transplantation in children. Study-level findings and limits: The study traced high day-60 TCRbeta diversity in some patients to surviving recipient T cells and thymic progenitors. In patients about two months after transplant, alpha-beta T cells reportedly arose from several hundred expanded graft clones.

The origin of this receptor is a male patient under 18 who had a stem cell transplant for acute lymphoblastic leukemia, so the T cells may come from the graft donor. The sequencing here drew on PBMCs, mostly from graft donor cells, taken 180 days after TCRalphabeta/CD19-depleted stem cell transplant. The V and J genes are TRBV25-1 and TRBJ1-1; the D is unclear. CDR3 DNA sequence: TGTGCCAGCAGTGAATATACGGGGAACACTGAAGCTTTCTTT. Amino acid sequence: CASSEYTGNTEAFF.